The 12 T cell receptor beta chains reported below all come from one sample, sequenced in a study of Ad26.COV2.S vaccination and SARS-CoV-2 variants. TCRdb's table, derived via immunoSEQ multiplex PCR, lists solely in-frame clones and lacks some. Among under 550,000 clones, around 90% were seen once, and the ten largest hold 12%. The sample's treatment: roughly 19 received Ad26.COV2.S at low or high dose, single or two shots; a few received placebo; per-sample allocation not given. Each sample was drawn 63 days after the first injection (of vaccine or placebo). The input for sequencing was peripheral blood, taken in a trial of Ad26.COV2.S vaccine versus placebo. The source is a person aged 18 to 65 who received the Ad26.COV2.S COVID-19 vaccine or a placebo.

The DNA for the CDR3 is TGTGCCAGCAGCTTGCAGGTGTCTAATGAAAAACTGTTTTTT. This encodes CASSLQVSNEKLFF. The rearrangement links TRBV7-2 to TRBJ1-4; D gene uncertain. This CDR3 region has 14 residues. CDR1 is SGHTA and CDR2 is FQGNSA in the germline V gene. V shed 3 bases and J shed 3 bases, with 8 bases lying between them.

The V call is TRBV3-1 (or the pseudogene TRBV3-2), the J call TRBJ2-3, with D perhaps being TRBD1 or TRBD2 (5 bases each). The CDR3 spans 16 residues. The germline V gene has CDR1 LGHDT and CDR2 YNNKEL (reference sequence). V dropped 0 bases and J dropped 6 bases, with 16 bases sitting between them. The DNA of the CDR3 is TGTGCCAGCAGCCAAGACGCAGGGAGCAAAGGGGATACGCAGTATTTT. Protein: CASSQDAGSKGDTQYF.

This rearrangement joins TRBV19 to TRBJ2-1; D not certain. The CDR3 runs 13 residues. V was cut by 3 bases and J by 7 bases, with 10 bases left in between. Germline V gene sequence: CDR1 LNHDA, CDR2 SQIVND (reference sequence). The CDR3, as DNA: TGTGCCAGTAGTATGCGTTGGGGAAATGAGCAGTTCTTC. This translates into CASSMRWGNEQFF.

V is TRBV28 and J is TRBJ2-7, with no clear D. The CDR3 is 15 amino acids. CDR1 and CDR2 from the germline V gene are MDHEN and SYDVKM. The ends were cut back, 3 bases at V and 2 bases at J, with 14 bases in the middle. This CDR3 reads CASSLNGAGTYEQYF. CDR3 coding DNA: TGTGCCAGCAGTTTGAATGGTGCAGGCACCTACGAGCAGTACTTC. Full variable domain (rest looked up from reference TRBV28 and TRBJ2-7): DVKVTQSSRYLVKRTGEKVFLECVQDMDHENMFWYRQDPGLGLRLIYFSYDVKMKEKGDIPEGYSVSREKKERFSLILESASTNQTSMYLCASSLNGAGTYEQYFGPGTRLTVT.

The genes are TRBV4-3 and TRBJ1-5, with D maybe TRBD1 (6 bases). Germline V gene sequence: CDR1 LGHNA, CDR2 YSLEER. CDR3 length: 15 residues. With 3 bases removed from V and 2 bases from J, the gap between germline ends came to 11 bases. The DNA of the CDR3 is TGCGCCAGCAGCCAGGATTACAGGGGCAATCAGCCCCAGCATTTT. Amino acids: CASSQDYRGNQPQHF.

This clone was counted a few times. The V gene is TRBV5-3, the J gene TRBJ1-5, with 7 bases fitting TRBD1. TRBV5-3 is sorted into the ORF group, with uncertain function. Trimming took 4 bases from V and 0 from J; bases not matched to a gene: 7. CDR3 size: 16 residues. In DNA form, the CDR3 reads TGTGCCAGAAGCCCCCGGGACAGTTATAGCAATCAGCCCCAGCATTTT. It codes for CARSPRDSYSNQPQHF.

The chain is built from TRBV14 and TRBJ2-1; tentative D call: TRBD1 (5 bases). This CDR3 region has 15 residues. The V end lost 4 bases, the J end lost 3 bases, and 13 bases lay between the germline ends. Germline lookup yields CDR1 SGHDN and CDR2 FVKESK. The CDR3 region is CASSPLGQGYNEQFF. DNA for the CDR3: TGTGCCAGCAGCCCGCTAGGCCAGGGCTACAATGAGCAGTTCTTC.

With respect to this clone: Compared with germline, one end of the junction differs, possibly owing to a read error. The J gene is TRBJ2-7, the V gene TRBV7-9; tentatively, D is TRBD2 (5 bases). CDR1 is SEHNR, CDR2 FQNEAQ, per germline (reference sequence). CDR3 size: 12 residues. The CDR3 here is CASSFERAGQDF. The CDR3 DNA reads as TGTGCCAGCAGCTTTGAAAGGGCGGGTCAAGACTTC.

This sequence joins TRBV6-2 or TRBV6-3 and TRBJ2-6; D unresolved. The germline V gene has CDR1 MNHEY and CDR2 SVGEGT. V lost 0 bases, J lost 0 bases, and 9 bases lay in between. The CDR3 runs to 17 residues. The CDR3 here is CASSYSKSVSGANVLTF. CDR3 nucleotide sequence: TGTGCCAGCAGTTACTCGAAGTCCGTCTCTGGGGCCAACGTCCTGACTTTC.

The CDR3 DNA sequence: TGTGCCTGGAGTGTTAAACAGAACACTGAAGCTTTCTTT. This codes for CAWSVKQNTEAFF. The V call is TRBV30, the J call TRBJ1-1; the D is unclear. The V gene's germline CDR1 is GTSNPN and CDR2 SVGIG (reference sequence). V was cut by 0 bases and J by 1 base, with 6 bases left in between. The CDR3 contains 13 residues.

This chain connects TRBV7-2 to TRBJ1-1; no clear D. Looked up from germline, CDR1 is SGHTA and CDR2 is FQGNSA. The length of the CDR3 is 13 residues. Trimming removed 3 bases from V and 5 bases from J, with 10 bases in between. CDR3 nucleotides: TGTGCCAGCAGCTTTAAGGGTGGAACTGAAGCTTTCTTT. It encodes CASSFKGGTEAFF.

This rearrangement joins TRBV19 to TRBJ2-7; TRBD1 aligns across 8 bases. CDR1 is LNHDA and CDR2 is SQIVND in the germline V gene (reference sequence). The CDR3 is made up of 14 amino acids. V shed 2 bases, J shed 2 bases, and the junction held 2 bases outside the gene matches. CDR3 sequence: CASSIRTGTYEQYF. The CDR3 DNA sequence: TGTGCCAGTAGTATAAGGACAGGGACCTACGAGCAGTACTTC.